These T cell receptor beta chains were read from a single sample in a study of CD8+ T cells in alopecia areata. TCRdb keeps only in-frame clones here, not all; method: immunoSEQ multiplex PCR. The sample shows over 200,000 clones, over 60% of them seen only once. The material was CD4+ T cells sorted from blood, obtained at week 4, from a patient treated with tofacitinib. Receptors originate from a human donor with alopecia areata. Each CDR3 is given with its conserved first and last residue. The order of the fields is J gene, clone size, D gene, V gene, CDR3 protein, CDR3 DNA. The D gene is left open where the match is weak. Size values are once, few and many counts, or a class for expanded clones, and some rows have none.

J: TRBJ2-1; size: few; D: .; V: TRBV7-2; CDR3: CASTEPGRYEQFF; DNA: TGTGCCAGCACGGAACCGGGGAGGTATGAGCAGTTCTTC
J: TRBJ2-2; size: few; D: TRBD2; V: TRBV7-3; CDR3: CASITSGRGVPTGELFF; DNA: TGTGCCAGCATCACCTCGGGGCGGGGGGTACCCACCGGGGAGCTGTTTTTT
J: TRBJ2-3; size: .; D: TRBD2; V: TRBV30; CDR3: CAWRLAADTQYF; DNA: TGTGCCTGGCGGCTAGCGGCAGATACGCAGTATTTT
J: TRBJ2-3; size: .; D: .; V: TRBV20-1; CDR3: CSARGDTQYF; DNA: TGCAGTGCTAGGGGGGACACGCAGTATTTT
J: TRBJ1-1; size: .; D: TRBD1; V: TRBV7-2; CDR3: CASSFRQGSNTEAFF; DNA: TGTGCCAGCAGCTTTCGACAGGGGTCGAACACTGAAGCTTTCTTT
J: TRBJ2-5; size: .; D: TRBD2; V: TRBV2; CDR3: CASSQRGGRETQYF; DNA: TGTGCCAGCAGTCAGCGGGGGGGCCGGGAGACCCAGTACTTC
J: TRBJ2-7; size: .; D: .; V: TRBV15; CDR3: CATSRDVGYEQYF; DNA: TGTGCCACCAGCAGAGATGTGGGTTACGAGCAGTACTTC
J: TRBJ2-7; size: once; D: TRBD1; V: TRBV5-4; CDR3: CASSLVDGQGWYF; DNA: TGTGCCAGCAGCTTGGTTGATGGACAGGGGTGGTACTTC
J: TRBJ2-5; size: .; D: .; V: TRBV4-1; CDR3: CASSLSPRVTETQYF; DNA: TGCGCCAGCAGCCTTTCCCCCAGGGTTACCGAGACCCAGTACTTC
J: TRBJ2-3; size: .; D: TRBD1; V: TRBV29-1; CDR3: CSVLGQGGDTQYF; DNA: TGCAGCGTCCTGGGACAGGGGGGAGATACGCAGTATTTT
J: TRBJ1-5; size: .; D: TRBD1; V: TRBV30; CDR3: CAWNRGQLENQPQHF; DNA: TGTGCCTGGAACCGGGGACAGCTAGAAAATCAGCCCCAGCATTTT
J: TRBJ1-4; size: .; D: .; V: TRBV30; CDR3: CAWSRDSPGEKLFF; DNA: TGTGCCTGGAGTCGGGACTCTCCAGGGGAAAAACTGTTTTTT
J: TRBJ2-5; size: .; D: .; V: TRBV29-1; CDR3: CSVAPPGQETQYF; DNA: TGCAGCGTTGCCCCTCCAGGACAAGAGACCCAGTACTTC
J: TRBJ1-5; size: .; D: .; V: TRBV30; CDR3: CAWSVDENQPQHF; DNA: TGTGCCTGGAGTGTGGACGAGAATCAGCCCCAGCATTTT
J: TRBJ2-5; size: .; D: .; V: TRBV5-1; CDR3: CASSLGAGWYQETQYF; DNA: TGCGCCAGCAGCTTGGGGGCAGGTTGGTACCAAGAGACCCAGTACTTC
J: TRBJ2-3; size: .; D: .; V: TRBV6-5; CDR3: CASSSTGRPTDTQYF; DNA: TGTGCCAGCAGTTCCACGGGACGGCCCACAGATACGCAGTATTTT
J: TRBJ2-6; size: .; D: TRBD1; V: TRBV4-3; CDR3: CASKGASGANVLTF; DNA: TGCGCCAGCAAGGGGGCGTCTGGGGCCAACGTCCTGACTTTC
J: TRBJ2-3; size: .; D: .; V: TRBV5-1; CDR3: CASSLEGGTDTQYF; DNA: TGCGCCAGCAGCTTGGAAGGGGGCACAGATACGCAGTATTTT
J: TRBJ2-1; size: few; D: TRBD1; V: TRBV29-1; CDR3: CSVEVQGGNEQFF; DNA: TGCAGCGTTGAAGTACAGGGGGGCAATGAGCAGTTCTTC
J: TRBJ2-6; size: .; D: .; V: TRBV7-6; CDR3: CASSLVTGANVLTF; DNA: TGTGCCAGCAGCTTAGTTACTGGGGCCAACGTCCTGACTTTC
J: TRBJ2-6; size: .; D: .; V: TRBV12-5; CDR3: CASGWGAKDVSGANVLTF; DNA: TGTGCTAGTGGTTGGGGGGCGAAGGACGTCTCTGGGGCCAACGTCCTGACTTTC
J: TRBJ2-1; size: .; D: TRBD2; V: TRBV27; CDR3: CASSRGLAANEQFF; DNA: TGTGCCAGCAGCCGTGGACTAGCAGCCAATGAGCAGTTCTTC
J: TRBJ2-7; size: few; D: TRBD1; V: TRBV11-2; CDR3: CASSLATGGYGEQYF; DNA: TGTGCCAGCAGCTTAGCGACAGGGGGCTATGGAGAGCAGTACTTC
J: TRBJ1-2; size: .; D: .; V: TRBV6-5; CDR3: CASSRSSRVYGYTF; DNA: TGTGCCAGCAGTCGAAGTAGCAGAGTTTATGGCTACACCTTC
J: TRBJ1-4; size: .; D: .; V: TRBV7-9; CDR3: CASSLWSNEKLFF; DNA: TGTGCCAGCAGCTTATGGAGTAATGAAAAACTGTTTTTT
J: TRBJ1-6; size: few; D: .; V: TRBV18; CDR3: CASSISGTPSNF; DNA: TGTGCCAGCTCGATTTCCGGGACCCCCTCAAACTTT
J: TRBJ2-7; size: .; D: .; V: TRBV15; CDR3: CATSRERGREQYF; DNA: TGTGCCACCAGCAGAGAACGGGGTCGCGAGCAGTACTTC